The entry below gives a single TCR beta chain sequence along with its context. The sample belongs to a study of beta chain features in type 1 diabetes. Isolated RNA was reverse transcribed in full, so expressed TCRB transcripts were sequenced. This table comes from immunoSEQ multiplex PCR, and its TCRdb copy is limited to in-frame clones, with some not included. The sample has hundreds of thousands of clones; approximately 30% are singletons. CDR3 size: 15 residues. V lost 5 bases, J lost 0 bases, and 11 bases lay in between. In germline, CDR1 is MDHEN, CDR2 SYDVKM. The chain recombines TRBV28 with TRBJ2-1; perhaps TRBD2 as D (5 bases). Material: naive CD4+ T cells from blood. This TCR derives from a man between 18 and 35 years old in good health. The CDR3 region is CASSTRWSSYNEQFF. The CDR3 nucleotides are TGTGCCAGCAGTACTAGGTGGAGCTCCTACAATGAGCAGTTCTTC. Together with reference TRBV28 and TRBJ2-1, the CDR3 gives the full variable domain: DVKVTQSSRYLVKRTGEKVFLECVQDMDHENMFWYRQDPGLGLRLIYFSYDVKMKEKGDIPEGYSVSREKKERFSLILESASTNQTSMYLCASSTRWSSYNEQFFGPGTRLTVL.